This TCR beta chain was sequenced for a study of monozygotic twins with inflammatory bowel disease. Whole-study findings and limits: TCRbeta inverse Simpson diversity was decreased in IBD patients versus healthy co-twins.

Note on this clonotype: Its specificity is not known.

The authors made each sample's cDNA in eight separate reactions. TCRdb re-called the 5' RACE reads and gives one entry per CDR3 protein, without DNA. The listing contains over 130,000 distinct CDR3 sequences. The sample consisted of blood. This clonotype was obtained from a human donor with ulcerative colitis or Crohn's disease, or a healthy co-twin of an affected twin (not recorded which).

The CDR3 region is CATSRDSNPSGGINTGELFF. The chain couples TRBV15 to TRBJ2-2; with no DNA, the TCRdb D assignment of TRBD2 cannot be verified. In germline, CDR1 is LNHNV, CDR2 YYDKDF (reference sequence). CDR3 length: 20 amino acids.